This T cell receptor beta chain comes out of a study of CD8+CD57+ T cells in acquired aplastic anemia. Study as a whole: Isolated CD4+ and CD8+ cells, once sorted, yielded DNA averaging approximately 3 ug.

CD8+CD57+ cell expansion, shown by flow cytometry, had occurred in the patients selected for sequencing. Every patient was diagnosed with severe acquired aplastic anemia. Untreated patients provided the blood samples, with no therapy given before sampling. The CDR3 length is 17 residues. Trimming shortened V by 2 bases and J by 0 bases, and 14 bases separated the two germline ends. Germline CDR1 reads DFQATT; CDR2 reads SNEGSKA (reference sequence). Profiling that covered TCR beta VDJ and CDR3 relied on genomic DNA as its template. TCRdb re-analysed the reads in MiXCR, keeping a single row per CDR3 protein. Of 75,000 to 100,000 distinct CDR3 sequences in the sample, roughly two thirds were seen once.

Sequencing input: sorted CD4+, CD8+, or CD8+CD57+ T cells (not recorded which) from PBMCs. The chain recombines TRBV20-1 with TRBJ2-6; the D gene is possibly TRBD1 (6 bases). The clonotype originates from a human donor with aplastic anemia. The DNA of the CDR3 is TGCAGTGCTAGAACCGGGACAAGCAACTCTGGGGCCAACGTCCTGACTTTC. Translated, it gives CSARTGTSNSGANVLTF.